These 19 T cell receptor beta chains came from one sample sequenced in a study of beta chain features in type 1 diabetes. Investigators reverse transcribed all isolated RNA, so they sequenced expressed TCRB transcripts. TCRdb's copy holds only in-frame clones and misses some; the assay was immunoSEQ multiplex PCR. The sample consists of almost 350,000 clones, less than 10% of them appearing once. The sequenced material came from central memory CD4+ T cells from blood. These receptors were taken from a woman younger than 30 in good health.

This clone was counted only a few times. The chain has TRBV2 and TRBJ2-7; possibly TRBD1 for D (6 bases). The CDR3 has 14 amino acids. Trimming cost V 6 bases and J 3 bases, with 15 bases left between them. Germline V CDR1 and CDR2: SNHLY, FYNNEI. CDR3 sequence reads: CASRLAGVSYEQYF. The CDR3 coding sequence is TGTGCCAGCAGGTTAGCAGGGGTCAGCTACGAGCAGTACTTC. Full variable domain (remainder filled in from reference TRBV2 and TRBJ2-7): EPEVTQTPSHQVTQMGQEVILRCVPISNHLYFYWYRQILGQKVEFLVSFYNNEISEKSEIFDDQFSVERPDGSNFTLKIRSTKLEDSAMYFCASRLAGVSYEQYFGPGTRLTVT.

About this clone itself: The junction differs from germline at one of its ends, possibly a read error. The CDR3: CASSWTEQETQYF. DNA of the CDR3: TGTGCCAGCAGTTGGACAGAACAAGAGACCCAGTACTTC. J is TRBJ2-5 and V is TRBV10-3, with a weak D call TRBD1 (6 bases). Germline loops: CDR1 ENHRY, CDR2 SYGVKD. This CDR3 spans 13 amino acids.

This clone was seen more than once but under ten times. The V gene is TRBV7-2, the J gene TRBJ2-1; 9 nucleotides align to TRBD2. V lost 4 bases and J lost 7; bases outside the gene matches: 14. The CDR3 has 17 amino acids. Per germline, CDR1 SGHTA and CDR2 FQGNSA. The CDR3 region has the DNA TGTGCCAGCAGCTGGGGACTAGCATTTTCGGGTCGGAATGAGCAGTTCTTC. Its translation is CASSWGLAFSGRNEQFF.

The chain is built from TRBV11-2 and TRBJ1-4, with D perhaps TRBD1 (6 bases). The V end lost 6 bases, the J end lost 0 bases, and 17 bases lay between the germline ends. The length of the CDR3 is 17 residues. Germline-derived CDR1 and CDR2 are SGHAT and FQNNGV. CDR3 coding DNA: TGTGCCAGCAGACGAAGAGGGGGACACGCAACTAATGAAAAACTGTTTTTT. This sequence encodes CASRRRGGHATNEKLFF.

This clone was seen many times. The CDR3 sequence: CASSLALAGVTTQYF. The CDR3 DNA sequence: TGTGCCAGCAGCTTGGCCTTAGCGGGAGTCACTACGCAGTATTTT. This rearrangement joins TRBV5-4 to TRBJ2-3; 9 bases map to TRBD2. Germline values: CDR1 SGHNT, CDR2 YYREEE (reference sequence). Losses at the gene ends were 0 bases for V and 8 bases for J; bases not matched to a gene: 7. This CDR3 is 15 amino acids long.

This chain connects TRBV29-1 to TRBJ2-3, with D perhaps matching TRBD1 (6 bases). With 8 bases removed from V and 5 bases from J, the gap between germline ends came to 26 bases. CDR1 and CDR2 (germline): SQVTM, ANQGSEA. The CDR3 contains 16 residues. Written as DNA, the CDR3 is TGCAGCATTAGGGGCAGGGGCGGCCTCGGTAAAGATACGCAGTATTTT. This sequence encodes CSIRGRGGLGKDTQYF.

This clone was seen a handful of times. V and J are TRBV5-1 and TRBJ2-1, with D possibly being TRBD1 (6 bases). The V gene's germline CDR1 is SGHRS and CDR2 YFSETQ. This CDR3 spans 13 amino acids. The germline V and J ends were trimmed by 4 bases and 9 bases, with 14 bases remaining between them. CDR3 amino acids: CASSPGTRGEQFF. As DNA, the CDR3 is TGCGCCAGCAGCCCCGGGACCAGGGGTGAGCAGTTCTTC.

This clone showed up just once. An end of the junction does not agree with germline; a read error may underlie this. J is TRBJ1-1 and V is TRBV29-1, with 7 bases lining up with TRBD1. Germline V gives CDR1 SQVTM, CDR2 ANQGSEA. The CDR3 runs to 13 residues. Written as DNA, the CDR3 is TGCGGCGTTGAAGGGGACAGAGACACTGAAGCTTTCTTT. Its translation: CGVEGDRDTEAFF.

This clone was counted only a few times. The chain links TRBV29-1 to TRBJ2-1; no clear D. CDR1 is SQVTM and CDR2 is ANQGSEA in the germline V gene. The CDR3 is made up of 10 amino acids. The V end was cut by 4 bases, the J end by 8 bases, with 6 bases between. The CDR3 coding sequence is TGCAGCGTTGGACGAGATGAGCAGTTCTTC. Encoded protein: CSVGRDEQFF.

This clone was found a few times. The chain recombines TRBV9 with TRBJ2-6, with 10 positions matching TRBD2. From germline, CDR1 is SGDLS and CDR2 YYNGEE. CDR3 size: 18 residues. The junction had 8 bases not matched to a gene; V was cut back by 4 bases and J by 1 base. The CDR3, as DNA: TGTGCCAGCAGCCCCACGGGACTAGCGACTTCTGGGGCCAACGTCCTGACTTTC. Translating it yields CASSPTGLATSGANVLTF.

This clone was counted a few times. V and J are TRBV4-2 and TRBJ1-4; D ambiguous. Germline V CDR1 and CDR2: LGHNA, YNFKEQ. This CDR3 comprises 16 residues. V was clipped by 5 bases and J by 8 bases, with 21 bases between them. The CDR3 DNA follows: TGTGCCAGCAGCTCCCTAGGGCAGTCCGGCGGCGAAAAACTGTTTTTT. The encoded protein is CASSSLGQSGGEKLFF.

In nucleotides, the CDR3 is TGTGCCAGCAGCGTAGAAGGCCAATTCAATCAGCCCCAGCATTTT. Its translation: CASSVEGQFNQPQHF. The chain couples TRBV9 to TRBJ1-5; D gene uncertain. The V end lost 0 bases, the J end lost 3 bases, and 10 bases lay between the germline ends. This CDR3 is built from 15 residues. The germline V gene encodes CDR1 SGDLS and CDR2 YYNGEE. The whole variable domain, filled in from reference TRBV9 and TRBJ1-5, reads DSGVTQTPKHLITATGQRVTLRCSPRSGDLSVYWYQQSLDQGLQFLIQYYNGEERAKGNILERFSAQQFPDLHSELNLSSLELGDSALYFCASSVEGQFNQPQHFGDGTRLSIL.

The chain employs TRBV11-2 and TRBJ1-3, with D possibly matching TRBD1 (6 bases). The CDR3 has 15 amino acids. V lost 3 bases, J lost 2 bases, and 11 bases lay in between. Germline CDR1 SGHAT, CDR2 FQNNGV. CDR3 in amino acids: CASSFFGGPGNTIYF. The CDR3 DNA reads TGTGCCAGCAGCTTCTTCGGGGGCCCTGGAAACACCATATATTTT.

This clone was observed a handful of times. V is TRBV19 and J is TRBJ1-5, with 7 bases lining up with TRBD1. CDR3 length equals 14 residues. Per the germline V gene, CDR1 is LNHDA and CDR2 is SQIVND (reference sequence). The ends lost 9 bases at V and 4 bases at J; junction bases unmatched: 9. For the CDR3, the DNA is TGTGCCAGCCGGCGACAGGGCGCGAATCAGCCCCAGCATTTT. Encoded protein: CASRRQGANQPQHF.

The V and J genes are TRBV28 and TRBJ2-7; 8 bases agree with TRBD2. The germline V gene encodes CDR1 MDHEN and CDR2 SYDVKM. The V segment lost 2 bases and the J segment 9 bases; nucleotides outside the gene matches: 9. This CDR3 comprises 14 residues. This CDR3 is CASSLSGSSIGQYF. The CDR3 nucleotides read TGTGCCAGCAGTTTAAGCGGGAGTTCTATTGGGCAGTACTTC.

The CDR3 reads CASSLSPSYNEQFF. The CDR3 DNA sequence: TGCGCCAGCAGCTTAAGCCCTTCCTACAATGAGCAGTTCTTC. The chain recombines TRBV5-1 with TRBJ2-1; D ambiguous. V dropped 2 bases and J dropped 1 base, with 7 bases sitting between them. Looked up from germline, CDR1 is SGHRS and CDR2 is YFSETQ. This CDR3 contains 14 residues.

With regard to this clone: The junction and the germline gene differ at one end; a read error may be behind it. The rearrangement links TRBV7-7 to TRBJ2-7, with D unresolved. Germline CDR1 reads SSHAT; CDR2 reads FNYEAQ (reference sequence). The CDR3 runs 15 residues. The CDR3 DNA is TGTGCTAGCAGCTTATCTGGCCCTCAGTCCTACGAGCAGTACTTC. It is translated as CASSLSGPQSYEQYF.

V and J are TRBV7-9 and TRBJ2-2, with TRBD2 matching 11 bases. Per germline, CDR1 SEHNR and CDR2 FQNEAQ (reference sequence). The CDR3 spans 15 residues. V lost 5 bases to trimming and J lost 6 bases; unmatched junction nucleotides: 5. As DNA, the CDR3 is TGTGCCAGCAGCCGTAGACTAGCGGGATCCGGGGAGCTGTTTTTT. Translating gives CASSRRLAGSGELFF.

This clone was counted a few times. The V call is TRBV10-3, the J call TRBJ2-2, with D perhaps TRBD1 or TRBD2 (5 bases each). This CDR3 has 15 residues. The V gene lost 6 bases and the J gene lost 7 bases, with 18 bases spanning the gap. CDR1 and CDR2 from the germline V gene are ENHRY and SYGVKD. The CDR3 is CAISTGATLNGELFF. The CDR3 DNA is TGTGCCATCAGCACCGGGGCCACCTTGAACGGGGAGCTGTTTTTT.